The TCR beta chain described here comes from a study of blood T cells in healthy people across ages. Whole-study findings and limits: The study found TCR beta diversity correlated strongly with naive T cell percentage.

Trimming pared 4 bases from V and 0 bases from J, leaving 9 bases between. Germline V gene lookup returns CDR1 GTSNPN and CDR2 SVGIG (reference sequence). The CDR3 consists of 14 residues. This clonotype occurred a few times. As yet, its antigen is unknown. Then a second PCR, running roughly 7 to 11 cycles, was carried out with a sample-barcoded 5' primer and a J-beta primer mix. In TCRdb, the 5' RACE reads were re-called with MiXCR into one record per CDR3 protein. This repertoire shows just under 750,000 distinct CDR3 sequences, about a fifth found once; its top ten account for less than 25%. The origin of this receptor is a man between 65 and 85 years old in good health. V gene TRBV30 combines with J gene TRBJ2-2; D not certain. Material for sequencing was blood. The CDR3 region has the DNA TGTGCCTGGAACCGGTTCGCGAACACCGGGGAGCTGTTTTTT. It translates to CAWNRFANTGELFF.